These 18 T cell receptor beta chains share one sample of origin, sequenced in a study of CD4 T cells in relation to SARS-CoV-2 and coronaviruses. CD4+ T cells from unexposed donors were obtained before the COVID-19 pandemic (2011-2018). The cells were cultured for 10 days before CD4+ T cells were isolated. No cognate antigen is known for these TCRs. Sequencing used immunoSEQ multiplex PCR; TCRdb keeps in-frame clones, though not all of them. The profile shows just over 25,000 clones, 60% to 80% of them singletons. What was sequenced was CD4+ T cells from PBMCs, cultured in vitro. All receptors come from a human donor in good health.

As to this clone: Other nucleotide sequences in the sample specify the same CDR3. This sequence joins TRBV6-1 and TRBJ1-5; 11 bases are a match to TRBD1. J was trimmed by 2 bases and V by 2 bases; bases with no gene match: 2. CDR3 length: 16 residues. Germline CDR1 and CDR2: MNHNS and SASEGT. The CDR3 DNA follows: TGTGCCAGCAGTGAAAGGGGACAGGGGGGCAATCAGCCCCAGCATTTT. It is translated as CASSERGQGGNQPQHF.

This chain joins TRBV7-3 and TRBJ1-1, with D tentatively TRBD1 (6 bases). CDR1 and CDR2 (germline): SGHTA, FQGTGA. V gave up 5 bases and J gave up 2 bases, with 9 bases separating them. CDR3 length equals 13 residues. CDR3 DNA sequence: TGTGCCAGCAGCCCGGACAGCAACACTGAAGCTTTCTTT. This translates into CASSPDSNTEAFF. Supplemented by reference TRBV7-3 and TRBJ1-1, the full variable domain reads GAGVSQTPSNKVTEKGKYVELRCDPISGHTALYWYRQSLGQGPEFLIYFQGTGAADDSGLPNDRFFAVRPEGSVSTLKIQRTERGDSAVYLCASSPDSNTEAFFGQGTRLTVV.

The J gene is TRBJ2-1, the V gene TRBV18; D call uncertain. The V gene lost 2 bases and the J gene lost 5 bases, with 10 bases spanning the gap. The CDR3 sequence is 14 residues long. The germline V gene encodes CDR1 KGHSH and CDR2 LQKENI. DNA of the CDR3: TGTGCCAGCTCACCAATGGTCGGAAACAATGAGCAGTTCTTC. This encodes CASSPMVGNNEQFF. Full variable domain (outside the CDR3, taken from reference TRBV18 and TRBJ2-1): NAGVMQNPRHLVRRRGQEARLRCSPMKGHSHVYWYRQLPEEGLKFMVYLQKENIIDESGMPKERFSAEFPKEGPSILRIQQVVRGDSAAYFCASSPMVGNNEQFFGPGTRLTVL.

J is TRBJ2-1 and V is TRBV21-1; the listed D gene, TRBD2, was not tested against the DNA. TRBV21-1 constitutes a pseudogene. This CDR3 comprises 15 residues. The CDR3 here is CASSKVGAGQNEQFF. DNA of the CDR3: TGTGCCAGCAGCAAAGTAGGAGCGGGGCAAAATGAGCAGTTCTTC.

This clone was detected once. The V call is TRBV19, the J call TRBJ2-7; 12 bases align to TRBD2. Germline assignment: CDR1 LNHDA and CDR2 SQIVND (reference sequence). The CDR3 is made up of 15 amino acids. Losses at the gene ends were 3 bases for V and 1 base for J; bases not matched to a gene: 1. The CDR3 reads CASSILAGGSYEQYF. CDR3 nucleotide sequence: TGTGCCAGTAGTATCCTAGCGGGAGGGTCCTACGAGCAGTACTTC. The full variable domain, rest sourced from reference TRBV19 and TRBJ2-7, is DGGITQSPKYLFRKEGQNVTLSCEQNLNHDAMYWYRQDPGQGLRLIYYSQIVNDFQKGDIAEGYSVSREKKESFPLTVTSAQKNPTAFYLCASSILAGGSYEQYFGPGTRLTVT.

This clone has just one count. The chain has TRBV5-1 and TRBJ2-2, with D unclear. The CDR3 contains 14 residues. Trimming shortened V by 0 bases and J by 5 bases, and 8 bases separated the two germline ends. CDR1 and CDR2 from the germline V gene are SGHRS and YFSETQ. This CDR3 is CASSLAMGTGELFF. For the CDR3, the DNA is TGCGCCAGCAGCTTGGCAATGGGTACCGGGGAGCTGTTTTTT.

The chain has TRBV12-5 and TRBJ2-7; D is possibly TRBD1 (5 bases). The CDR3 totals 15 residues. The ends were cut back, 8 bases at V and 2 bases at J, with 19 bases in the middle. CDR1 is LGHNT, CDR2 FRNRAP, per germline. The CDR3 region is CASTRADRYTYEQYF. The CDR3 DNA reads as TGTGCTAGTACCAGGGCCGACCGTTACACCTACGAGCAGTACTTC. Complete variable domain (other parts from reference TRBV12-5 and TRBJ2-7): DARVTQTPRHKVTEMGQEVTMRCQPILGHNTVFWYRQTMMQGLELLAYFRNRAPLDDSGMPKDRFSAEMPDATLATLKIQPSEPRDSAVYFCASTRADRYTYEQYFGPGTRLTVT.

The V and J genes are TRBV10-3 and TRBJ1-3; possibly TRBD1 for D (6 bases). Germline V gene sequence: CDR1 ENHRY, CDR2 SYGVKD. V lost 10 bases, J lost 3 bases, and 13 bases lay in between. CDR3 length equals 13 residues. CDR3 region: CATKQGDGNTIYF. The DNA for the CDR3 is TGTGCCACCAAACAGGGCGATGGAAACACCATATATTTT.

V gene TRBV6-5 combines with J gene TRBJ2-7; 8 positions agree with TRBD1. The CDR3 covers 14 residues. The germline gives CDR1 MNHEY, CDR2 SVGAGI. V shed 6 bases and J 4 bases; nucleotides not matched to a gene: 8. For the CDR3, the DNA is TGTGCCAGCAGATCCGGGACAGGTGTGTACGAGCAGTACTTC. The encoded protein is CASRSGTGVYEQYF.

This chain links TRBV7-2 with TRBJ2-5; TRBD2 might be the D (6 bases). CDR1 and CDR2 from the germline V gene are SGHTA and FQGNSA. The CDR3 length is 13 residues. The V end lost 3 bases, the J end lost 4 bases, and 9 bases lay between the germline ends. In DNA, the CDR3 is TGTGCCAGCAGCTTGGGACTTGTAGAGACCCAGTACTTC. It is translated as CASSLGLVETQYF.

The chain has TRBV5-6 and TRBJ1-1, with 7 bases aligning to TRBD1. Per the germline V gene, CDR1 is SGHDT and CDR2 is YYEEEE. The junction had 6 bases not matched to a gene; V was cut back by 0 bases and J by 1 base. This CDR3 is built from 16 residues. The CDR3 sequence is CASSLAMGQTNTEAFF. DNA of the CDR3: TGTGCCAGCAGCTTGGCTATGGGACAGACGAACACTGAAGCTTTCTTT. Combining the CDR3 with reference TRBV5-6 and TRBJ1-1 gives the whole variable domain DAGVTQSPTHLIKTRGQQVTLRCSPKSGHDTVSWYQQALGQGPQFIFQYYEEEERQRGNFPDRFSGHQFPNYSSELNVNALLLGDSALYLCASSLAMGQTNTEAFFGQGTRLTVV.

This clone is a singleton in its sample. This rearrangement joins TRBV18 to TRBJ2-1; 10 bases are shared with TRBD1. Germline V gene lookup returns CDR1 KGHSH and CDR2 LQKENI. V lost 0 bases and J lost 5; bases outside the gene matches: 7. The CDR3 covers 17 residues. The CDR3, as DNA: TGTGCCAGCTCACCACCGATGACAGGGGGCCGGAACAATGAGCAGTTCTTC. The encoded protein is CASSPPMTGGRNNEQFF.

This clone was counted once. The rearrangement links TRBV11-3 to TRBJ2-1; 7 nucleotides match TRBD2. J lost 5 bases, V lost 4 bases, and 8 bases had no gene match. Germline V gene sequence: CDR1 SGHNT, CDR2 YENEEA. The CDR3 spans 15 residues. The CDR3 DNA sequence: TGTGCCAGCAGCTCCAGCGGGAACCCGCACAATGAGCAGTTCTTC. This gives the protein CASSSSGNPHNEQFF.

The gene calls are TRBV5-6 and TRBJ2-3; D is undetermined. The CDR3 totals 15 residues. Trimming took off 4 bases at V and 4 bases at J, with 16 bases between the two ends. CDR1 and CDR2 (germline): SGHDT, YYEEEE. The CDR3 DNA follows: TGTGCCAGCAGCCTCCGACTCCATCGGGCAGATACGCAGTATTTT. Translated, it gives CASSLRLHRADTQYF.

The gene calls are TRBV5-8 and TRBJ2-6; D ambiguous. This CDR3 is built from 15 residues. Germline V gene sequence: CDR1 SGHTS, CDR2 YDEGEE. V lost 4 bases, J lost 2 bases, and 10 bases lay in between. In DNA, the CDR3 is TGTGCCAGCAGCCCTTGGGAAACTGGGGCCAACGTCCTGACTTTC. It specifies CASSPWETGANVLTF.

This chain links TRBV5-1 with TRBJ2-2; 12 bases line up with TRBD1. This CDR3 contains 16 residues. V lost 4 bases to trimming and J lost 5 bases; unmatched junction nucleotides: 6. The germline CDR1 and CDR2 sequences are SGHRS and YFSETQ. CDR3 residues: CASSTGTGGATGELFF. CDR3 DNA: TGCGCCAGCAGCACCGGGACAGGGGGCGCAACCGGGGAGCTGTTTTTT. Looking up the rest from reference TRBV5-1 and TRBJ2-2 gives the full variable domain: KAGVTQTPRYLIKTRGQQVTLSCSPISGHRSVSWYQQTPGQGLQFLFEYFSETQRNKGNFPGRFSGRQFSNSRSEMNVSTLELGDSALYLCASSTGTGGATGELFFGEGSRLTVL.

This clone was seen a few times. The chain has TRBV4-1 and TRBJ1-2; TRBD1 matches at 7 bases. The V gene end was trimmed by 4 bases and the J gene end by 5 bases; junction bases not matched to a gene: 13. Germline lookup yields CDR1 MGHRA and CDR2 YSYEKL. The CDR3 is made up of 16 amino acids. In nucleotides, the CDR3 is TGCGCCAGCAGCCCAGGGGGGGACAAGGGTTTTTATGGCTACACCTTC. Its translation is CASSPGGDKGFYGYTF.

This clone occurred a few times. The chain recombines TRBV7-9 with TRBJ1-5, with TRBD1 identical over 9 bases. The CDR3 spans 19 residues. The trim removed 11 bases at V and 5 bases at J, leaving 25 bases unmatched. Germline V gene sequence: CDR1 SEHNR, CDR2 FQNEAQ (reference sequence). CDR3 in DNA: TGTGCCGCGAGCTTTCCTAGGGGACAGGGAGGAAGGGGGTATCAGCCCCAGCATTTT. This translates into CAASFPRGQGGRGYQPQHF.